The rows below give T cell receptor beta chains drawn from one sample of a study of shared clonotypes between healthy human individuals. Libraries were prepared by immunoSEQ multiplex PCR; TCRdb keeps only in-frame clonotypes and omits some of them. The sample comprises about half a million clones, 78% of which are singletons, and approximately 12% rests with the top ten. The sample taken for sequencing was PBMCs. The receptors here all came from a woman in her thirties or forties in good health. Some clones in this sample may be carry-over from other donors' samples. Both conserved end residues are part of each CDR3. D genes are given only for firm matches. A row's size may be missing; if present it is once, few, many or a size class.

d_call j_call clone_size v_call cdr3_aa cdr3_nt
TRBD1 TRBJ2-7 . TRBV6-5 CASRLQGAYEQYF TGTGCCAGCAGACTACAGGGGGCCTACGAGCAGTACTTC
. TRBJ1-1 . TRBV9 CASSVGRGWDTEAFF TGTGCCAGCAGCGTAGGAAGGGGCTGGGACACTGAAGCTTTCTTT
. TRBJ2-5 . TRBV18 CASSPPVIDRTQYF TGTGCCAGCTCACCACCGGTCATTGATCGGACCCAGTACTTC
. TRBJ2-3 . TRBV7-9 CASSPDMSTDTQYF TGTGCCAGCAGCCCGGACATGAGCACAGATACGCAGTATTTT
TRBD2 TRBJ2-7 . TRBV4-2 CASSHDALAAYEQYF TGTGCCAGCAGCCACGACGCACTAGCGGCATACGAGCAGTACTTC
TRBD2 TRBJ2-1 . TRBV15 CATSRALAGANEQFF TGTGCCACCAGCAGGGCTTTAGCGGGAGCCAATGAGCAGTTCTTC
TRBD2 TRBJ2-7 . TRBV27 CASSWSAAGGKYEQYF TGTGCCAGCAGTTGGTCTGCAGCGGGAGGGAAGTACGAGCAGTACTTC
TRBD1 TRBJ1-2 . TRBV19 CASSMDRDNYGYTF TGTGCCAGTAGTATGGACAGGGATAACTATGGCTACACCTTC
. TRBJ1-1 . TRBV4-1 CASSPYREGMVGEAFF TGCGCCAGCAGCCCCTACAGGGAGGGGATGGTAGGAGAAGCTTTCTTT
. TRBJ1-6 . TRBV18 CASSPRTANSPLHF TGTGCCAGCTCACCTCGGACAGCTAATTCACCCCTCCACTTT
TRBD2 TRBJ2-3 . TRBV5-1 CASSFLREGTDTQYF TGCGCCAGCAGCTTCTTACGGGAGGGCACAGATACGCAGTATTTT
. TRBJ2-1 . TRBV4-2 CASSQDRDNEQFF TGTGCCAGCAGCCAAGATCGGGACAATGAGCAGTTCTTC
. TRBJ2-5 few TRBV10-3 CAISERLPGETQYF TGTGCCATCAGTGAGAGGCTACCCGGGGAGACCCAGTACTTC
TRBD1 TRBJ2-7 . TRBV19 CASKGQGEFEQYF TGTGCCAGTAAAGGGCAGGGGGAATTTGAGCAGTACTTC
TRBD2 TRBJ2-1 few TRBV5-1 CASSHTSGRSYNEQFF TGCGCCAGCAGCCACACTAGCGGGAGGTCCTACAATGAGCAGTTCTTC
. TRBJ1-1 . TRBV7-9 CASNRALNTEAFF TGTGCCAGTAACAGGGCCTTGAACACTGAAGCTTTCTTT
. TRBJ2-2 few TRBV30 CAWKATDTGELFF TGTGCCTGGAAAGCGACAGACACCGGGGAGCTGTTTTTT
. TRBJ1-4 . TRBV20-1 CSARELEKLFF TGCAGTGCTAGAGAACTGGAAAAACTGTTTTTT
. TRBJ1-2 . TRBV4-3 CASSQDGRGDGYTF TGCGCCAGCAGCCAAGATGGGAGGGGCGATGGCTACACCTTC
TRBD1 TRBJ1-5 . TRBV19 CAGGTALNQPQHF TGTGCCGGGGGGACAGCCTTAAATCAGCCCCAGCATTTT
TRBD1 TRBJ2-3 . TRBV10-3 CAIARGQSTDTQYF TGTGCCATCGCTAGGGGACAGAGCACAGATACGCAGTATTTT
. TRBJ2-7 . TRBV29-1 CSVERRSGDEQYF TGCAGCGTTGAACGGAGGAGTGGGGACGAGCAGTACTTC
. TRBJ2-2 few TRBV19 CASTSSRLTGELFF TGTGCCAGTACCAGTTCAAGGTTGACCGGGGAGCTGTTTTTT
. TRBJ2-5 . TRBV7-2 CASSSARGRETQYF TGTGCCAGCAGCTCAGCCAGGGGCCGGGAGACCCAGTACTTC
. TRBJ2-1 few TRBV28 CASKGYSYNEQFF TGTGCCAGCAAGGGCTATTCTTACAATGAGCAGTTCTTC
. TRBJ2-3 . TRBV2 CASFYSEGDTQYF TGTGCCAGCTTCTATTCAGAGGGTGATACGCAGTATTTT
. TRBJ2-1 . TRBV7-3 CASSLTSWGEQFF TGTGCCAGCAGCTTAACGAGTTGGGGTGAGCAGTTCTTC
. TRBJ2-1 . TRBV25-1 CASRLTVGEQFF TGTGCCAGCAGACTCACGGTCGGTGAGCAGTTCTTC
. TRBJ1-1 . TRBV30 CAWSTDTEAFF TGTGCCTGGAGTACGGACACTGAAGCTTTCTTT
TRBD1 TRBJ2-7 . TRBV27 CASRRTGGYEQYF TGTGCCAGCAGGAGGACAGGGGGGTACGAGCAGTACTTC
. TRBJ2-7 . TRBV18 CASSPEDGPGEQYF TGTGCCAGCTCACCGGAGGACGGGCCGGGGGAGCAGTACTTC
. TRBJ2-2 . TRBV18 CASSPSPQSYTGELFF TGTGCCAGCTCACCTTCCCCCCAGAGTTACACCGGGGAGCTGTTTTTT
. TRBJ2-1 few TRBV6-5 CASSYSGGYNEQFF TGTGCCAGCAGTTACTCGGGTGGATACAATGAGCAGTTCTTC
TRBD1 TRBJ2-6 . TRBV28 CASSFTGTARNRGANVLTF TGTGCCAGCAGTTTTACAGGGACAGCCCGTAATAGAGGGGCCAACGTCCTGACTTTC
. TRBJ2-2 . TRBV18 CASSPLGGSETGELFF TGTGCCAGCTCACCCCTCGGTGGTAGCGAGACCGGGGAGCTGTTTTTT
TRBD1 TRBJ2-7 . TRBV5-4 CASSLLGTGAYEQYF TGTGCCAGCAGCTTGTTAGGGACAGGGGCGTACGAGCAGTACTTC
. TRBJ1-1 . TRBV29-1 CSVEDLGFGNTEAFF TGCAGCGTTGAAGATCTAGGGTTCGGGAACACTGAAGCTTTCTTT
. TRBJ1-1 . TRBV9 CASSVTADTEAFF TGTGCCAGCAGCGTAACGGCGGACACTGAAGCTTTCTTT
TRBD1 TRBJ2-5 . TRBV25-1 CASEGRYRGETQYF TGTGCCAGCGAGGGGCGATACAGGGGGGAGACCCAGTACTTC
TRBD2 TRBJ2-1 . TRBV6-1 CASTPGGPSNEQFF TGTGCCAGCACCCCGGGAGGGCCGTCGAATGAGCAGTTCTTC
. TRBJ1-5 . TRBV10-2 CACSDHRQPQHF TGCGCCTGCAGTGACCACAGACAGCCCCAGCATTTT
TRBD2 TRBJ2-1 . TRBV6-4 CASSDSASGEYNEQFF TGTGCCAGCAGTGACTCGGCTAGCGGGGAATACAATGAGCAGTTCTTC
. TRBJ1-5 . TRBV12-5 CASGLDSDQPQHF TGTGCTAGTGGTTTGGACAGCGATCAGCCCCAGCATTTT
. TRBJ2-3 . TRBV9 CASSAQVNTDTQYF TGTGCCAGCAGCGCGCAGGTTAACACAGATACGCAGTATTTT
. TRBJ2-3 . TRBV7-3 CASSLTPWGTDTQYF TGTGCCAGCAGCTTGACCCCTTGGGGGACAGATACGCAGTATTTT
. TRBJ2-7 . TRBV2 CASSVMTVQYF TGTGCCAGCAGTGTAATGACCGTGCAGTACTTC
. TRBJ2-3 . TRBV7-9 CASSLVSSTHTQYF TGTGCCAGCAGCTTAGTTTCTTCTACGCATACGCAGTATTTT
TRBD2 TRBJ2-2 once TRBV2 CASKLAESNTGELFF TGTGCCAGTAAACTAGCGGAATCTAACACCGGGGAGCTGTTTTTT
TRBD2 TRBJ2-7 . TRBV28 CASSFGGRAYEQYF TGTGCCAGCAGTTTCGGTGGGAGGGCCTACGAGCAGTACTTC
. TRBJ1-2 . TRBV9 CASSADFSLDGYTF TGTGCCAGCAGCGCCGACTTTTCCCTAGACGGCTACACCTTC
TRBD1 TRBJ2-5 . TRBV7-3 CASSTTGSGETQYF TGTGCCAGCAGCACGACAGGGAGTGGAGAGACCCAGTACTTC
. TRBJ1-4 few TRBV7-9 CASSLNWGEGEKLFF TGTGCCAGCAGCTTAAATTGGGGGGAAGGAGAAAAACTGTTTTTT
. TRBJ1-5 . TRBV9 CASSVEAARSNQPQHF TGTGCCAGCAGCGTAGAGGCAGCGAGGAGCAATCAGCCCCAGCATTTT
. TRBJ2-1 . TRBV19 CASSLGLGQFF TGTGCCAGTAGCCTTGGCCTCGGGCAGTTCTTC
. TRBJ2-1 . TRBV14 CASSRRQEQFF TGTGCCAGCAGCCGACGGCAAGAGCAGTTCTTC
TRBD2 TRBJ2-7 . TRBV5-4 CASSIAGSSYEQYF TGTGCCAGCTCAATAGCGGGAAGCTCCTACGAGCAGTACTTC
. TRBJ2-6 . TRBV5-6 CASSLEKWTSGANVLTF TGTGCCAGCAGCTTGGAGAAATGGACCTCTGGGGCCAACGTCCTGACTTTC
TRBD2 TRBJ2-5 . TRBV6-5 CASSSGGETQYF TGTGCCAGCAGTTCGGGAGGTGAGACCCAGTACTTC
. TRBJ2-7 . TRBV6-1 CASSEEMAGVAYEQYF TGTGCCAGCAGTGAAGAGATGGCAGGGGTTGCCTACGAGCAGTACTTC
TRBD2 TRBJ2-3 . TRBV4-1 CASSRAGTVPDTQYF TGCGCCAGCAGCCGAGCGGGAACGGTTCCAGATACGCAGTATTTT